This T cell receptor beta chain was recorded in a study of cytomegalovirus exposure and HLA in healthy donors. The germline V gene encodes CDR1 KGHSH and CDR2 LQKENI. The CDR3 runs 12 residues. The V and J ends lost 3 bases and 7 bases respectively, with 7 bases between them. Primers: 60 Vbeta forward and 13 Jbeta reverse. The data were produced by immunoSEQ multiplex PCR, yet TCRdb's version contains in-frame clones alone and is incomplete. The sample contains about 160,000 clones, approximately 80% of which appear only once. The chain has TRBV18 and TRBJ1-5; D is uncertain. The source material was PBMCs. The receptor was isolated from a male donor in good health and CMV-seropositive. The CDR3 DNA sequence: TGTGCCAGCTCACCTGCGGGCCAGCCCCAGCATTTT. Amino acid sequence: CASSPAGQPQHF.